The 27 T cell receptor beta chains below were found in one sample sequenced in a study of blood T cell repertoires in COVID-19. Profiling relied on immunoSEQ multiplex PCR, and the TCRdb table lists in-frame clones only, not all of them. The repertoire holds some 30,000 clones, with roughly nine tenths as singletons. Sequenced sample: peripheral blood. The receptor source for this set is a man older than 75 with acute or convalescent COVID-19.

The chain has TRBV3-1 (or the pseudogene TRBV3-2) and TRBJ1-1; D is unclear. The CDR3 extends over 12 amino acids. V lost 3 bases to trimming and J lost 11 bases, with 13 bases between them. The germline gives CDR1 LGHDT, CDR2 YNNKEL (reference sequence). DNA for the CDR3: TGTGCCAGCAGCCATCCTCTGCGGGGTGCTTTCTTT. Translated, it gives CASSHPLRGAFF.

The chain links TRBV7-2 to TRBJ2-1; 8 bases line up with TRBD2. Germline CDR1 SGHTA, CDR2 FQGNSA. This CDR3 region has 16 residues. With 2 bases clipped from V and 10 bases from J, the junction kept 13 bases outside the gene matches. The CDR3 sequence: CASSLTWTSLDREQFF. CDR3 DNA sequence: TGTGCCAGCAGCTTAACTTGGACTAGCTTGGACCGAGAGCAGTTCTTC.

The V gene is TRBV5-1, the J gene TRBJ1-4; weak D call: TRBD1 (5 bases). The CDR3 covers 15 residues. Germline assignment: CDR1 SGHRS and CDR2 YFSETQ. V dropped 0 bases and J dropped 5 bases, with 11 bases sitting between them. The CDR3, as DNA: TGCGCCAGCAGCTTGGGGCAGGGAGGGAATGAAAAACTGTTTTTT. It codes for CASSLGQGGNEKLFF.

This clone was picked up one time. This chain joins TRBV5-6 and TRBJ2-2, with TRBD1 identical over 7 bases. The V gene's germline CDR1 is SGHDT and CDR2 YYEEEE. J gave up 6 bases and V 3 bases, and 14 bases lay outside the gene matches. This CDR3 has 17 amino acids. CDR3 region: CASSSSTGRYWAGELFF. Written as DNA, the CDR3 is TGTGCCAGCAGCTCCTCGACAGGGCGGTATTGGGCCGGGGAGCTGTTTTTT.

The genes are TRBV7-2 and TRBJ2-6; no clear D. Trimming pared 7 bases from V and 5 bases from J, leaving 12 bases between. Germline V CDR1 and CDR2: SGHTA, FQGNSA. The CDR3 has 14 residues. The CDR3 here is CASTPGRWANVLTF. The CDR3, as DNA: TGTGCCAGCACCCCTGGGCGATGGGCCAACGTCCTGACTTTC.

V is TRBV9 and J is TRBJ2-7; D is undetermined. The germline CDR1 and CDR2 sequences are SGDLS and YYNGEE. V lost 0 bases, J lost 3 bases, and 16 bases lay in between. The CDR3 totals 16 residues. The DNA for the CDR3 is TGTGCCAGCAGCGTAGCTGCCGAGGCCCCCCACTACGAGCAGTACTTC. Encoded protein: CASSVAAEAPHYEQYF.

The J gene is TRBJ1-2, the V gene TRBV11-3; the D gene is possibly TRBD1 (6 bases). V was cut by 1 base and J by 3 bases, with 12 bases left in between. Germline values: CDR1 SGHNT, CDR2 YENEEA. CDR3 length: 15 amino acids. CDR3 DNA: TGTGCCAGCAGCTTAGGCGACGCAGGGGACTATGGCTACACCTTC. Encoded protein: CASSLGDAGDYGYTF.

The V and J genes are TRBV10-3 and TRBJ1-2; 8 nucleotides line up with TRBD1. Germline V CDR1 and CDR2: ENHRY, SYGVKD. This CDR3 has 13 residues. V was pared by 6 bases and J by 3 bases, with 3 bases of the junction left unmatched. In nucleotides, the CDR3 is TGTGCCATCAGCACGGGACAGGACTATGGCTACACCTTC. Translated, it gives CAISTGQDYGYTF.

The V and J genes are TRBV29-1 and TRBJ2-1; D possibly corresponds to TRBD1 (5 bases). Germline V gene sequence: CDR1 SQVTM, CDR2 ANQGSEA. Trimming took off 2 bases at V and 9 bases at J, with 11 bases between the two ends. The CDR3 runs to 12 residues. The CDR3 loop is CSVEQGVGEQFF. The DNA for the CDR3 is TGCAGCGTTGAACAAGGGGTAGGTGAGCAGTTCTTC.

As concerns this clone: The junction differs from germline at one of its ends, possibly a read error. The V call is TRBV5-6, the J call TRBJ1-6, with 9 bases matching TRBD1. The length of the CDR3 is 14 residues. Germline loops: CDR1 SGHDT, CDR2 YYEEEE. CDR3 region: CASSLDRGESPLHF. CDR3 sequence (DNA): TGTGCCAGCAGTTTGGACAGGGGCGAATCACCCCTCCACTTT.

The chain joins TRBV11-2 to TRBJ2-2, with 8 bases aligning to TRBD2. Trimming at V came to 5 bases and at J to 6 bases, leaving 8 bases not matched to a gene. The CDR3 totals 15 residues. Germline V gene data show CDR1 as SGHAT and CDR2 as FQNNGV. CDR3 sequence (DNA): TGTGCCAGCAGCCCCCCTAACGGGAGGGCCGGGGAGCTGTTTTTT. As protein: CASSPPNGRAGELFF.

The gene calls are TRBV12-5 and TRBJ2-3, with D tentatively TRBD2 (7 bases). Germline loops: CDR1 LGHNT, CDR2 FRNRAP. The CDR3 loop spans 16 amino acids. Trimming took off 6 bases at V and 4 bases at J, with 20 bases between the two ends. DNA of the CDR3: TGTGCTAGTGGCATGTGGGGGGGCGATCAAGCAGATACGCAGTATTTT. It is translated as CASGMWGGDQADTQYF. Based on the CDR3 plus reference TRBV12-5 and TRBJ2-3, the full variable domain is DARVTQTPRHKVTEMGQEVTMRCQPILGHNTVFWYRQTMMQGLELLAYFRNRAPLDDSGMPKDRFSAEMPDATLATLKIQPSEPRDSAVYFCASGMWGGDQADTQYFGPGTRLTVL.

The chain couples TRBV19 to TRBJ2-7; 11 bases are shared with TRBD2. This CDR3 has 16 amino acids. V lost 4 bases to trimming and J lost 4 bases; unmatched junction nucleotides: 9. The germline CDR1 and CDR2 sequences are LNHDA and SQIVND (reference sequence). The CDR3, as DNA: TGTGCCAGTAGTAGGGAACTAGCGGGAGCTTCATACGAGCAGTACTTC. This sequence encodes CASSRELAGASYEQYF.

This rearrangement joins TRBV10-3 to TRBJ1-1, with TRBD1 identical over 7 bases. V lost 10 bases and J lost 1; bases outside the gene matches: 6. Germline CDR1 is ENHRY and CDR2 is SYGVKD. The CDR3 contains 13 residues. The CDR3 sequence is CATYRGQNTEAFF. The CDR3 DNA is TGTGCCACATACAGGGGACAGAACACTGAAGCTTTCTTT.

This chain connects TRBV19 to TRBJ2-2; 11 nucleotides match TRBD1. There are 16 residues in the CDR3. In germline, CDR1 is LNHDA, CDR2 SQIVND (reference sequence). V lost 7 bases, J lost 6 bases, and 10 bases stayed unmatched. The CDR3 sequence is CASTQGQGAPPGELFF. CDR3 sequence (DNA): TGTGCCAGTACCCAAGGACAGGGGGCCCCCCCCGGGGAGCTGTTTTTT. Drawing the rest from reference TRBV19 and TRBJ2-2, the complete variable domain is DGGITQSPKYLFRKEGQNVTLSCEQNLNHDAMYWYRQDPGQGLRLIYYSQIVNDFQKGDIAEGYSVSREKKESFPLTVTSAQKNPTAFYLCASTQGQGAPPGELFFGEGSRLTVL.

This rearrangement joins TRBV6-1 to TRBJ2-3; 7 positions agree with TRBD2. The germline V gene encodes CDR1 MNHNS and CDR2 SASEGT. V lost 3 bases and J lost 0; bases outside the gene matches: 3. CDR3 length: 15 amino acids. The CDR3 loop is CASSERGGSTDTQYF. The CDR3 nucleotides read TGTGCCAGCAGTGAGCGGGGAGGGAGCACAGATACGCAGTATTTT.

This rearrangement joins TRBV29-1 to TRBJ1-1; 8 nucleotides align to TRBD1. J lost 1 base, V lost 7 bases, and 8 bases had no gene match. CDR1 is SQVTM, CDR2 ANQGSEA, per germline. The CDR3 covers 14 residues. The CDR3 bases are TGCAGCGGAGGCAGGGGGCTTGGGAACACTGAAGCTTTCTTT. Amino acids: CSGGRGLGNTEAFF.

The genes are TRBV9 and TRBJ1-1; 9 nucleotides match TRBD1. CDR3 length: 16 amino acids. Unmatched junction bases numbered 11, after V lost 3 bases and J lost 5 bases. CDR1 SGDLS and CDR2 YYNGEE come from the germline V gene. CDR3 loop: CASSANNRGPETEAFF. DNA of the CDR3: TGTGCCAGCAGCGCAAATAACAGGGGGCCGGAGACTGAAGCTTTCTTT.

The chain employs TRBV6-5 and TRBJ2-5; possibly TRBD2 for D (7 bases). V was clipped by 8 bases and J by 5 bases, with 18 bases between them. The CDR3 runs to 14 residues. Germline V lookup: CDR1 MNHEY, CDR2 SVGAGI. This CDR3 reads CASHKGGAGETQYF. CDR3 coding DNA: TGTGCCAGCCATAAAGGGGGGGCGGGGGAGACCCAGTACTTC.

The chain is built from TRBV13 and TRBJ2-7; possibly TRBD2 for D (6 bases). CDR3 length equals 16 residues. Trimming left V 4 bases short and J 2 bases short, with 18 bases between. Germline V lookup: CDR1 PRHDT, CDR2 FYEKMQ (reference sequence). The DNA for the CDR3 is TGTGCCAGCAGCTCATGGGACTCCTCCCGGCCCTACGAGCAGTACTTC. This codes for CASSSWDSSRPYEQYF.

The rearrangement links TRBV7-2 to TRBJ2-7, with 8 bases identical to TRBD1. This CDR3 spans 15 amino acids. Per germline, CDR1 SGHTA and CDR2 FQGNSA. Unmatched junction bases numbered 6, after V lost 3 bases and J lost 2 bases. The CDR3 is CASSFQTGQAYEQYF. In DNA form, the CDR3 reads TGTGCCAGCAGCTTCCAGACGGGACAGGCCTACGAGCAGTACTTC. Complete variable domain (other parts from reference TRBV7-2 and TRBJ2-7): GAGVSQSPSNKVTEKGKDVELRCDPISGHTALYWYRQSLGQGLEFLIYFQGNSAPDKSGLPSDRFSAERTGGSVSTLTIQRTQQEDSAVYLCASSFQTGQAYEQYFGPGTRLTVT.

This chain uses TRBV19 with TRBJ2-1; 8 positions agree with TRBD2. This CDR3 is built from 17 residues. Trimming at V came to 4 bases and at J to 7 bases, leaving 15 bases not matched to a gene. Germline-derived CDR1 and CDR2 are LNHDA and SQIVND (reference sequence). The CDR3 protein is CASSTLQAGAFRNEQFF. In DNA form, the CDR3 reads TGTGCCAGTAGTACATTACAAGCGGGAGCATTTCGGAATGAGCAGTTCTTC.

The chain links TRBV6-5 to TRBJ2-7; the match to TRBD2 covers 7 bases. The germline V gene encodes CDR1 MNHEY and CDR2 SVGAGI. With 5 bases clipped from V and 2 bases from J, the junction kept 9 bases outside the gene matches. The CDR3 loop spans 15 amino acids. The CDR3 sequence is CASSRRGDSTYEQYF. The DNA of the CDR3 is TGTGCCAGCAGTCGACGGGGGGACTCAACCTACGAGCAGTACTTC.

The chain uses TRBV10-3 and TRBJ2-1, with 11 bases matching TRBD2. V was clipped by 8 bases and J by 7 bases; unmatched bases: 10. This CDR3 has 15 residues. Germline CDR1 reads ENHRY; CDR2 reads SYGVKD. CDR3: CAIGAVSGRGNEQFF. In DNA, the CDR3 is TGTGCCATCGGGGCGGTTAGCGGGAGGGGAAATGAGCAGTTCTTC.

V gene TRBV5-1 combines with J gene TRBJ2-5; 8 bases are shared with TRBD1. CDR3 length: 17 residues. Germline trimming cut 0 bases from V and 4 bases from J; bases unmatched to any gene: 11. The germline CDR1 and CDR2 sequences are SGHRS and YFSETQ. The CDR3 DNA reads as TGCGCCAGCAGCTTGGCCCAGCCTGCCGGGACAGGAGAGACCCAGTACTTC. Amino acid sequence: CASSLAQPAGTGETQYF.

Regarding this clone: The junction and the germline gene differ at one end; a read error may be behind it. The chain joins TRBV7-7 to TRBJ2-3; D possibly corresponds to TRBD2 (6 bases). The germline gives CDR1 SSHAT, CDR2 FNYEAQ (reference sequence). This CDR3 comprises 15 residues. This CDR3 is CASSLSRGSTDTQYF. The CDR3 DNA reads as TGTGCTAGCAGCCTCTCGCGGGGATCCACAGATACGCAGTATTTT.

The chain employs TRBV6-1 and TRBJ1-5, with 8 bases fitting TRBD1. Losses at the gene ends were 4 bases for V and 2 bases for J; bases not matched to a gene: 7. Germline V CDR1 and CDR2: MNHNS, SASEGT. The CDR3 totals 16 residues. The CDR3 bases are TGTGCCAGCAGTGCCCCCAGGGGGCAGGGCAATCAGCCCCAGCATTTT. The encoded protein is CASSAPRGQGNQPQHF.